This TCR beta chain emerged from a study of blood T cell repertoires in COVID-19. Trimming shortened V by 4 bases and J by 0 bases, and 11 bases separated the two germline ends. Germline assignment: CDR1 SGHDT and CDR2 YYEEEE. This CDR3 comprises 14 residues. The data were produced by immunoSEQ multiplex PCR, yet TCRdb's version contains in-frame clones alone and is incomplete. The table includes about 130,000 clones, about four fifths detected once. This receptor was identified in a woman at least 80 years old with acute or convalescent COVID-19. The rearrangement uses TRBV5-6 and TRBJ2-7, with D maybe TRBD2 (6 bases). The sequenced sample was peripheral blood. In DNA form, the CDR3 reads TGTGCCAGCAGCCTCGGGGGTTTCTCCTACGAGCAGTACTTC. It encodes CASSLGGFSYEQYF.